The present T cell receptor beta chain was sequenced within a study of molecular identifiers for immune sequencing clone quantification. Trimming took 0 bases from V and 6 from J, leaving 11 bases between them. From germline, CDR1 is LGHNA and CDR2 YSLEER. The CDR3 is made up of 14 amino acids. MiXCR, applied by TCRdb to the PCR reads, yields one record per CDR3 protein. The data show around 480,000 distinct CDR3 sequences, about a fifth seen once. This clonotype was seen many times. The origin of this receptor is a human donor in good health. Some libraries in this study had Jurkat cell RNA spiked in. The chain couples TRBV4-3 to TRBJ1-1; possible D gene TRBD1, 5 bases. The specimen was naive CD8+ T cells from blood, with Jurkat cell RNA spiked in. The subset was: FACS-sorted CD8+CD4-CCR7+CD45RA+ naive T cells. CDR3 nucleotides: TGCGCCAGCAGCCAAGATCGGGGGGGATCTGAAGCTTTCTTT. Its protein is CASSQDRGGSEAFF.